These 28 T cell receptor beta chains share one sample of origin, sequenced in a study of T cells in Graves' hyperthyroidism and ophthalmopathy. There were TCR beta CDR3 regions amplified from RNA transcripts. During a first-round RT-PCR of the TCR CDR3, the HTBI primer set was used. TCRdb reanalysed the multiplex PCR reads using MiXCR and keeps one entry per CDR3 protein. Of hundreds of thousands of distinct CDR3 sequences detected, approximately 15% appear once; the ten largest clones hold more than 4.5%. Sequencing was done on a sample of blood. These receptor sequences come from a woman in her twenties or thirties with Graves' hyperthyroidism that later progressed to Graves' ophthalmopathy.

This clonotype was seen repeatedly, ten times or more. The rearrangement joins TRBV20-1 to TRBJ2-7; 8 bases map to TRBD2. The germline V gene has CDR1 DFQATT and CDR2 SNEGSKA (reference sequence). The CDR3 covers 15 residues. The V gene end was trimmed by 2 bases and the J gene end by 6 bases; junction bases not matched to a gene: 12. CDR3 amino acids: CSARLTGTRGTEQYF. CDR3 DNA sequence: TGCAGTGCTAGACTAACCGGGACTAGAGGCACCGAGCAGTACTTC.

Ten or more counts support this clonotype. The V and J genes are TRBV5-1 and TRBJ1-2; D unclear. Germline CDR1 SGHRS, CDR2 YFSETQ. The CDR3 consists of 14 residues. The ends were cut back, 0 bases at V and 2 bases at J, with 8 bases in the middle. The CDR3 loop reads CASSLDVWNYGYTF. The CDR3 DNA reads TGCGCCAGCAGCTTGGATGTCTGGAACTATGGCTACACCTTC. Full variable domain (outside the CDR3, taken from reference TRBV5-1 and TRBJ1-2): KAGVTQTPRYLIKTRGQQVTLSCSPISGHRSVSWYQQTPGQGLQFLFEYFSETQRNKGNFPGRFSGRQFSNSRSEMNVSTLELGDSALYLCASSLDVWNYGYTFGSGTRLTVV.

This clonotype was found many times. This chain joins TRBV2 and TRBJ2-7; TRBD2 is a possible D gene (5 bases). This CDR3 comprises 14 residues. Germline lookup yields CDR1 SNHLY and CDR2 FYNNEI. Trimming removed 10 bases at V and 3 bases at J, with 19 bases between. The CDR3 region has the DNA TGTGCCACGTCAATGGATCTGGGAGACTACGAGCAGTACTTC. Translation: CATSMDLGDYEQYF.

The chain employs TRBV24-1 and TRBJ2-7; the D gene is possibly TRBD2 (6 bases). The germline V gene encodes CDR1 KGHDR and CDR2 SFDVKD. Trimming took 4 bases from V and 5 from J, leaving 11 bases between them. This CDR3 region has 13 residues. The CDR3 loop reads CATSDPGVDEQYF. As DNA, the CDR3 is TGTGCCACCAGTGACCCGGGGGTCGACGAGCAGTACTTC.

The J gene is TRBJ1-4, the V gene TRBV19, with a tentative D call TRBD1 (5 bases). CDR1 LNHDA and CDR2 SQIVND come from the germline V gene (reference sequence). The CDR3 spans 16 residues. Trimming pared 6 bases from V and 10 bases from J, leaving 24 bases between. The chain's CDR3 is CASRTPRTGGIGKLFF. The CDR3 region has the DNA TGTGCCAGTAGGACGCCCCGGACCGGGGGGATTGGAAAACTGTTTTTT. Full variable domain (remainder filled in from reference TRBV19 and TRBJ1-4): DGGITQSPKYLFRKEGQNVTLSCEQNLNHDAMYWYRQDPGQGLRLIYYSQIVNDFQKGDIAEGYSVSREKKESFPLTVTSAQKNPTAFYLCASRTPRTGGIGKLFFGSGTQLSVL.

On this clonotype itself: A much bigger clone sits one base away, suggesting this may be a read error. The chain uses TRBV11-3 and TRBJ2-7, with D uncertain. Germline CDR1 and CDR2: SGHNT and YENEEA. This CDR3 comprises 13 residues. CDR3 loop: CASGLVPSGEQYF. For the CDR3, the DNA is TGTGCCAGCGGCTTAGTCCCTTCGGGCGAGCAGTACTTC. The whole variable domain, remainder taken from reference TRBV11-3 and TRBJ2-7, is EAGVVQSPRYKIIEKKQPVAFWCNPISGHNTLYWYLQNLGQGPELLIRYENEEAVDDSQLPKDRFSAERLKGVDSTLKIQPAELGDSAVYLCASGLVPSGEQYFGPGTRLTVT.

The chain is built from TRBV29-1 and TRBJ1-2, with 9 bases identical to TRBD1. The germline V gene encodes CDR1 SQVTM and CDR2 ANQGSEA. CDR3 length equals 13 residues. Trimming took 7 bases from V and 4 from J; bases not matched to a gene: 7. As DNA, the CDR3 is TGCAGCGCCCGGACAGGGGCGGGCTATGGCTACACCTTC. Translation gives CSARTGAGYGYTF.

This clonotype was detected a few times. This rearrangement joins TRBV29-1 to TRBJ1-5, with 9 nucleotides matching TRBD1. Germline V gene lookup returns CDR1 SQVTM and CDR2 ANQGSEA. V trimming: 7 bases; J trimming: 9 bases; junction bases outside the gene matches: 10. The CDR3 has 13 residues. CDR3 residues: CSGRDRASWPQHF. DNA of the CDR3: TGCAGCGGCCGGGACAGGGCATCCTGGCCCCAGCATTTT.

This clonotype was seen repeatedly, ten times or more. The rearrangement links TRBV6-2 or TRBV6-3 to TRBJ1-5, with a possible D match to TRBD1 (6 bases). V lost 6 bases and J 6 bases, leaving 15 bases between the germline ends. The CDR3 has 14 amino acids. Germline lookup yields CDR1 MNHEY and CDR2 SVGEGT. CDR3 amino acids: CASRPGARSQPQHF. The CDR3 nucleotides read TGTGCCAGCAGGCCAGGGGCCCGAAGTCAGCCCCAGCATTTT.

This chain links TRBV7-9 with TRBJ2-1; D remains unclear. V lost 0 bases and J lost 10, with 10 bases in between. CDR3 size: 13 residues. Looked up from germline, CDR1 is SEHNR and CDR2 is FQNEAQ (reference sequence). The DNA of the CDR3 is TGTGCCAGCAGCTTAGCCGGCCCCGCGGAGCAGTTCTTC. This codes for CASSLAGPAEQFF.

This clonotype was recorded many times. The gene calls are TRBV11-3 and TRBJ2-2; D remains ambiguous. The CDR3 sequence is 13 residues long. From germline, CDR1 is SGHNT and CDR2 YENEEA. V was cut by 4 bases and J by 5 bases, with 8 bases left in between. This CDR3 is CASSSSGTGELFF. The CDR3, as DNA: TGTGCCAGCAGCTCGAGTGGTACCGGGGAGCTGTTTTTT.

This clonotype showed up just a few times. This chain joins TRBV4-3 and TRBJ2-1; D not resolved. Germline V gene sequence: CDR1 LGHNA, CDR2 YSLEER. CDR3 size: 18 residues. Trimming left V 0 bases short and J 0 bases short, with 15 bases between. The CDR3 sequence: CASSQESVSFSSYNEQFF. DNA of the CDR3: TGCGCCAGCAGCCAAGAATCAGTCAGCTTCAGCTCCTACAATGAGCAGTTCTTC.

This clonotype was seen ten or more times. The CDR3 spells CASSLQDLAGVGGELFF. CDR3 coding DNA: TGTGCCAGCAGCTTACAGGACCTAGCGGGAGTGGGCGGGGAGCTGTTTTTT. The rearrangement uses TRBV7-2 and TRBJ2-2; TRBD2 matches at 10 bases. Trimming took 2 bases from V and 7 from J; bases not matched to a gene: 10. CDR3 length: 17 amino acids. Germline V gives CDR1 SGHTA, CDR2 FQGNSA.

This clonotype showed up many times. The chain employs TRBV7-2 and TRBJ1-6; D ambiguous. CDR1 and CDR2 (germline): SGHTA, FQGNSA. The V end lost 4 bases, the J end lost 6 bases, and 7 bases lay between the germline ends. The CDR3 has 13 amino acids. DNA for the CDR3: TGTGCCAGCAGCTCACACCCTAATTCACCCCTCCACTTT. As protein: CASSSHPNSPLHF.

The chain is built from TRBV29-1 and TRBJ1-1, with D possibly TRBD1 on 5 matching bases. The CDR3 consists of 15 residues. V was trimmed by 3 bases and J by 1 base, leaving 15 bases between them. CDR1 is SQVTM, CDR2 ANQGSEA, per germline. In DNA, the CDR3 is TGCAGCGTTGAGGCGCAAGGGACGGGGAACACTGAAGCTTTCTTT. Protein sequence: CSVEAQGTGNTEAFF.

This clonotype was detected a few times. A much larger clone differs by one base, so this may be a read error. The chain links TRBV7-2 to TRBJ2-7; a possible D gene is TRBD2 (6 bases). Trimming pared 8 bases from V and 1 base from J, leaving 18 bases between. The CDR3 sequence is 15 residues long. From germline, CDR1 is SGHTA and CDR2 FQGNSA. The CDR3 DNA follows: TGTGCCAGCGGCCCCATGAGCGGGCCTTCCTACGAGCAGTACTTC. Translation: CASGPMSGPSYEQYF.

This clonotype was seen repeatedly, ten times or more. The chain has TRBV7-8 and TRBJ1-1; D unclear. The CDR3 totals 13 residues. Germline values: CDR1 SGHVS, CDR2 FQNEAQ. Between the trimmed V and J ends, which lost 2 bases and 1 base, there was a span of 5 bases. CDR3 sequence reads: CASSLRWNTEAFF. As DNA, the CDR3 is TGTGCCAGCAGCTTACGATGGAACACTGAAGCTTTCTTT.

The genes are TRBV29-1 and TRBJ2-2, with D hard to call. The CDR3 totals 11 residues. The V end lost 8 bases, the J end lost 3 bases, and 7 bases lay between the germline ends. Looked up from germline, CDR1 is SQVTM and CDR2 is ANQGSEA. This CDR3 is CSSRDTGELFF. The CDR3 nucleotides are TGCAGCTCTAGGGACACCGGGGAGCTGTTTTTT.

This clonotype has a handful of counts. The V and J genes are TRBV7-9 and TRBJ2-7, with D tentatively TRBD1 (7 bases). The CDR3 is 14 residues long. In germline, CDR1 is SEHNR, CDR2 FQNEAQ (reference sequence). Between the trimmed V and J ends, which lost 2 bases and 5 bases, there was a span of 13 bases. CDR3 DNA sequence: TGTGCCAGCAGCTTACGGCAGGGGGGTGACGAGCAGTACTTC. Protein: CASSLRQGGDEQYF. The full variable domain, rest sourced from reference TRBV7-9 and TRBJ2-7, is DTGVSQNPRHKITKRGQNVTFRCDPISEHNRLYWYRQTLGQGPEFLTYFQNEAQLEKSRLLSDRFSAERPKGSFSTLEIQRTEQGDSAMYLCASSLRQGGDEQYFGPGTRLTVT.

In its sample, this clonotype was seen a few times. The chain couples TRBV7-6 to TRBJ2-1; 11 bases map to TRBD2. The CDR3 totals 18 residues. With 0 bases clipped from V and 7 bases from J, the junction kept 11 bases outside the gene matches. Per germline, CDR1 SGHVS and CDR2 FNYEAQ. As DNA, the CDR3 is TGTGCCAGCAGCTTAGCGGGAATAGCGGGAGGGCCAGGGAATGAGCAGTTCTTC. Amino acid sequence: CASSLAGIAGGPGNEQFF. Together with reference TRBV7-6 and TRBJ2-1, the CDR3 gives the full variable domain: GAGVSQSPRYKVTKRGQDVALRCDPISGHVSLYWYRQALGQGPEFLTYFNYEAQQDKSGLPNDRFSAERPEGSISTLTIQRTEQRDSAMYRCASSLAGIAGGPGNEQFFGPGTRLTVL.

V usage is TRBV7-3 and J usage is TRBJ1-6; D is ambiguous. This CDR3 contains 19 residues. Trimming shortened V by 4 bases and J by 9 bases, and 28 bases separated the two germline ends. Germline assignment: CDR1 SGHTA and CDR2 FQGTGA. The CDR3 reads CASSSNPEHTEGLPSPLHF. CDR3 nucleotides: TGTGCCAGCAGCTCCAACCCGGAACACACAGAGGGCTTGCCTTCACCCCTCCACTTT.

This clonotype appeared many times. The DNA of the CDR3 is TGTGCCAGCAGTCTCCCGGGCGAGACCACAGATACGCAGTATTTT. It specifies CASSLPGETTDTQYF. This chain connects TRBV12-3 or TRBV12-4 to TRBJ2-3, with D uncertain. The CDR3 is 15 residues long. With 5 bases removed from V and 2 bases from J, the gap between germline ends came to 14 bases.

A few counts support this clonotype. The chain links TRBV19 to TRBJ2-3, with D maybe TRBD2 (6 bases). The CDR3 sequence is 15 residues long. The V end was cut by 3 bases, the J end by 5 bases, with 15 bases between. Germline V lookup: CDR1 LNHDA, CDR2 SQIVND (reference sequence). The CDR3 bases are TGTGCCAGTAGTATGCAACCCCTGGGGGGAGATACGCAGTATTTT. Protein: CASSMQPLGGDTQYF.

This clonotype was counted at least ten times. The CDR3 DNA sequence: TGTGCCAGCAGGCCCTTAGCCGGCCCGCAAGAGACCCAGTACTTC. It is translated as CASRPLAGPQETQYF. The chain links TRBV7-9 to TRBJ2-5, with unresolved D. Trimming left V 6 bases short and J 2 bases short, with 16 bases between. The V gene's germline CDR1 is SEHNR and CDR2 FQNEAQ (reference sequence). CDR3 length: 15 amino acids.

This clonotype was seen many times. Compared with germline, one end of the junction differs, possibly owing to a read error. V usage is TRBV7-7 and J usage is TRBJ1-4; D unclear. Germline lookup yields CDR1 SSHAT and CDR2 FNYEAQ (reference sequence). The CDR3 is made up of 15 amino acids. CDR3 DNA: TGTGCTAGCAGCCGAACGAATGGAGCTAATGAAAAACTGTTTTTT. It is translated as CASSRTNGANEKLFF.

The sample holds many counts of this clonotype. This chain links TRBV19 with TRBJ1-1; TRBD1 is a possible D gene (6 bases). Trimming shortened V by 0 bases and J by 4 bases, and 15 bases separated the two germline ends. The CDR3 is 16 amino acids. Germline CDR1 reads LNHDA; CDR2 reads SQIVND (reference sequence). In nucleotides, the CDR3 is TGTGCCAGTAGTATAGATCCCCTTACAGGGACCACTGAAGCTTTCTTT. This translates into CASSIDPLTGTTEAFF.

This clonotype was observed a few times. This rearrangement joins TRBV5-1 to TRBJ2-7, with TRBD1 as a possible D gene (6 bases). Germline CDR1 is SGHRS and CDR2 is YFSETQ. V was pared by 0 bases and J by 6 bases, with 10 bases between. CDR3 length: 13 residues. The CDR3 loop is CASSLADRLEQYF. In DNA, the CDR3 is TGCGCCAGCAGCTTGGCCGACAGGCTCGAGCAGTACTTC.

CDR3 protein: CATTPQGDTEAFF. The CDR3 nucleotides read TGTGCCACCACGCCACAGGGGGACACTGAAGCTTTCTTT. This chain links TRBV15 with TRBJ1-1; 8 bases align to TRBD1. V trimming: 7 bases; J trimming: 3 bases; junction bases outside the gene matches: 4. Germline V gene lookup returns CDR1 LNHNV and CDR2 YYDKDF (reference sequence). The CDR3 totals 13 residues. Using reference TRBV15 and TRBJ1-1 for the parts outside the CDR3, the full variable domain is DAMVIQNPRYQVTQFGKPVTLSCSQTLNHNVMYWYQQKSSQAPKLLFHYYDKDFNNEADTPDNFQSRRPNTSFCFLDIRSPGLGDTAMYLCATTPQGDTEAFFGQGTRLTVV.